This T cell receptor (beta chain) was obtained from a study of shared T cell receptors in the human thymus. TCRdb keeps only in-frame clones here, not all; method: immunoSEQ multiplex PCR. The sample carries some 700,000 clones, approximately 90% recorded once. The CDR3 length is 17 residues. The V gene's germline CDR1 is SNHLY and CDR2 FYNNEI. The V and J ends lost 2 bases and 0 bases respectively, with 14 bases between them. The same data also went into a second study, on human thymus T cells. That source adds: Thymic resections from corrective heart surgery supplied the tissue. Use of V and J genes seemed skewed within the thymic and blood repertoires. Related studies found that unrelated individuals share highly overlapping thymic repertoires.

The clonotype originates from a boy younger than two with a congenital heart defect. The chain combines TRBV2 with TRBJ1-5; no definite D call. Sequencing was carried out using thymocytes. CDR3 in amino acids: CASSEQREAYSNQPQHF. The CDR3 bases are TGTGCCAGCAGTGAACAAAGGGAGGCCTATAGCAATCAGCCCCAGCATTTT.